A single sample gave rise to the 9 T cell receptor beta chains below, sequenced in a study of T-cell memory formation after mild COVID-19. TCRdb ran MiXCR on the 5' RACE reads and lists one entry per CDR3 protein. The repertoire includes fewer than 350,000 distinct CDR3 sequences, 18% of them detected once, and under 25% sits in the top ten. Sequencing input: PBMCs or a T cell subset sorted from them (not recorded which). The receptors were gathered from a man between 18 and 35 years old who had mild COVID-19 (a few samples of this study predate the infection). Cell type and time point are not known.

V gene TRBV3-1 combines with J gene TRBJ1-1, with 7 bases that match TRBD1. The germline CDR1 and CDR2 sequences are LGHDT and YNNKEL (reference sequence). This CDR3 has 16 amino acids. Losses at the gene ends were 4 bases for V and 3 bases for J; bases not matched to a gene: 11. The CDR3 region has the DNA TGTGCCAGCAGCCCGAGTGCAGGGGGTGCGTACACTGAAGCTTTCTTT. Its protein is CASSPSAGGAYTEAFF.

This clonotype was observed a handful of times. V and J are TRBV12-3 or TRBV12-4 and TRBJ1-5; TRBD1 is a possible D gene (6 bases). Trimming removed 6 bases at V and 4 bases at J, with 13 bases between. This CDR3 is built from 14 residues. The chain's CDR3 is CASSPTGSNQPQHF. CDR3 DNA: TGTGCCAGCAGCCCTACAGGGTCGAATCAGCCCCAGCATTTT.

The chain couples TRBV5-5 to TRBJ2-1; 8 bases agree with TRBD2. Germline V lookup: CDR1 SGHKS, CDR2 YYEKEE (reference sequence). This CDR3 region has 16 residues. The V gene end was trimmed by 2 bases and the J gene end by 5 bases; junction bases not matched to a gene: 9. The CDR3 DNA sequence: TGTGCCAGCAGCTTCGTCGCCGGGGGGGTCGACAATGAGCAGTTCTTC. Encoded protein: CASSFVAGGVDNEQFF.

The chain carries TRBV20-1 and TRBJ2-5; 12 nucleotides agree with TRBD2. The CDR3 spans 15 residues. With V trimmed by 3 bases and J by 4 bases, 6 bases remained unmatched. Germline CDR1 and CDR2: DFQATT and SNEGSKA (reference sequence). CDR3 in amino acids: CSARPSGGVVETQYF. In nucleotides, the CDR3 is TGCAGTGCTAGGCCTAGCGGGGGGGTTGTAGAGACCCAGTACTTC.

The chain employs TRBV5-1 and TRBJ2-5; possibly TRBD1 or TRBD2 for D (5 bases each). Trimming removed 2 bases from V and 7 bases from J, with 12 bases in between. The germline V gene has CDR1 SGHRS and CDR2 YFSETQ. This CDR3 region has 13 residues. The CDR3 bases are TGCGCCAGCAGCTTTGGGACCGATAGGACCCAGTACTTC. It codes for CASSFGTDRTQYF.

This clonotype was seen more than once but under ten times. The chain carries TRBV7-2 and TRBJ1-1; 8 bases map to TRBD1. The CDR3 is 13 residues long. CDR1 and CDR2 from the germline V gene are SGHTA and FQGNSA. Unmatched junction bases numbered 5, after V lost 6 bases and J lost 5 bases. CDR3 sequence reads: CASRTGQATEAFF. DNA of the CDR3: TGTGCCAGCAGGACGGGACAGGCTACTGAAGCTTTCTTT.

The rearrangement joins TRBV20-1 to TRBJ2-1, with D possibly being TRBD1 or TRBD2 (5 bases each). The CDR3 is made up of 11 amino acids. Germline V CDR1 and CDR2: DFQATT, SNEGSKA (reference sequence). In nucleotides, the CDR3 is TGCAGGGCCTTGGGGGACAATGAGCAGTTCTTC. Translating it yields CRALGDNEQFF.

The gene calls are TRBV20-1 and TRBJ2-3; D possibly matches TRBD1 or TRBD2 (5 bases each). Germline-derived CDR1 and CDR2 are DFQATT and SNEGSKA (reference sequence). The CDR3 consists of 12 residues. The germline V and J ends were trimmed by 8 bases and 0 bases, with 9 bases remaining between them. CDR3 amino acids: CSFGGSTDTQYF. The CDR3 region has the DNA TGCAGTTTTGGGGGAAGCACAGATACGCAGTATTTT.

The chain couples TRBV7-2 to TRBJ2-5; 7 bases map to TRBD1. V shed 5 bases and J 5 bases; nucleotides not matched to a gene: 8. The CDR3 is 14 residues long. Germline CDR1 reads SGHTA; CDR2 reads FQGNSA. CDR3 in DNA: TGTGCCAGCAGCCTACAGGGGACGGAGGAGACCCAGTACTTC. It specifies CASSLQGTEETQYF.